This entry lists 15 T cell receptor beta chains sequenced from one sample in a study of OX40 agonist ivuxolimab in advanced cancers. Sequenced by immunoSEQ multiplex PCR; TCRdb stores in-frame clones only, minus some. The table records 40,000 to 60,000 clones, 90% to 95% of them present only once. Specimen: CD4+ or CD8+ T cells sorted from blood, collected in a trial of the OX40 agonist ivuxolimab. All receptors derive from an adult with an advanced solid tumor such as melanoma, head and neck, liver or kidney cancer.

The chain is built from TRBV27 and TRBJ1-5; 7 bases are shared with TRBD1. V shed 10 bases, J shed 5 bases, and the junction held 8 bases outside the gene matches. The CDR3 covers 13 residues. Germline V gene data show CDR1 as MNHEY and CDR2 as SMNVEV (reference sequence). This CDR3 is CATGSDRDQPQHF. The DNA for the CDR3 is TGTGCCACTGGAAGTGACAGGGATCAGCCCCAGCATTTT.

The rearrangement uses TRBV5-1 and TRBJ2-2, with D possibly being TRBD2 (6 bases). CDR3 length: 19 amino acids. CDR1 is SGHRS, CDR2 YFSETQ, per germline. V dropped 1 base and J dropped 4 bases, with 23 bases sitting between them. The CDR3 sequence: CASSLRAVGGVNRTGELFF. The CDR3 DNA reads TGCGCCAGCAGCTTGAGGGCGGTCGGGGGAGTAAACCGCACCGGGGAGCTGTTTTTT.

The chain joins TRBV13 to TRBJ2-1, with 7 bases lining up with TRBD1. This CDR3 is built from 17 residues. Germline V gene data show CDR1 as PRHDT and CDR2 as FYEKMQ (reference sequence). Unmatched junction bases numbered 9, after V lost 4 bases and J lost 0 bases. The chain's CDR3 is CASSSEDRLNSYNEQFF. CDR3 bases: TGTGCCAGCAGCTCCGAGGACAGGCTGAACTCCTACAATGAGCAGTTCTTC. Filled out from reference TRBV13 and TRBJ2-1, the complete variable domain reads AAGVIQSPRHLIKEKRETATLKCYPIPRHDTVYWYQQGPGQDPQFLISFYEKMQSDKGSIPDRFSAQQFSDYHSELNMSSLELGDSALYFCASSSEDRLNSYNEQFFGPGTRLTVL.

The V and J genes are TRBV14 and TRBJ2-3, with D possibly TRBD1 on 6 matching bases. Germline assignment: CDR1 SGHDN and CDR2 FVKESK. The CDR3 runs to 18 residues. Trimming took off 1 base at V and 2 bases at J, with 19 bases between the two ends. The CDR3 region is CASSQAIRGRGNTDTQYF. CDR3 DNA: TGTGCCAGCAGCCAAGCAATTAGAGGCAGGGGAAACACAGATACGCAGTATTTT.

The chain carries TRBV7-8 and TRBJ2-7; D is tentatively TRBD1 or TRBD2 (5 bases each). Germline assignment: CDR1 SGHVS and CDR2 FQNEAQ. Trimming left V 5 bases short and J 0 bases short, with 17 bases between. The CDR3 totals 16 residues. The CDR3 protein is CASSPGRRDRSYEQYF. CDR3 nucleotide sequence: TGTGCCAGCAGCCCCGGAAGACGGGACCGCTCCTACGAGCAGTACTTC. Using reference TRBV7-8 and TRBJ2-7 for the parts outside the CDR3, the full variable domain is GAGVSQSPRYKVAKRGQDVALRCDPISGHVSLFWYQQALGQGPEFLTYFQNEAQLDKSGLPSDRFFAERPEGSVSTLKIQRTQQEDSAVYLCASSPGRRDRSYEQYFGPGTRLTVT.

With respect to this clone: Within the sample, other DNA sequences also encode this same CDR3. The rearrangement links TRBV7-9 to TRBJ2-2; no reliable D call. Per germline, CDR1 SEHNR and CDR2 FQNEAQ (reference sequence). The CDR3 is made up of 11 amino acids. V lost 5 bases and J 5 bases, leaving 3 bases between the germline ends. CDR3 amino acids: CASSLTGELFF. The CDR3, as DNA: TGTGCCAGCAGCCTTACCGGGGAGCTGTTTTTT.

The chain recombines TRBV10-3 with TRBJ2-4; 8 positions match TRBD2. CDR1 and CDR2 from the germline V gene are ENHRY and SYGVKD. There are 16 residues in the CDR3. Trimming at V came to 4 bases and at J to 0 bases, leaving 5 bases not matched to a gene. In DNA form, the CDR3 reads TGTGCCATCAGTGTAACGGGAGGGAGAGCCAAAAACATTCAGTACTTC. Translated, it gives CAISVTGGRAKNIQYF.

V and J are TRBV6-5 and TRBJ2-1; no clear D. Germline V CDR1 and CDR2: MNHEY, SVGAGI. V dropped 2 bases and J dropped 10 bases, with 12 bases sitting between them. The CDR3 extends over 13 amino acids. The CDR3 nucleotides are TGTGCCAGCAGTTACCCGGCCTCAAGGGAGCAGTTCTTC. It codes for CASSYPASREQFF.

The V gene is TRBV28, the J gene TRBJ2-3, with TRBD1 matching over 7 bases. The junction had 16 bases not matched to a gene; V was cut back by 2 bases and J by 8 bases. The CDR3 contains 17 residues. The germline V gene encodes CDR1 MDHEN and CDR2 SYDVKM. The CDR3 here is CASSLIGRRGLVGTQYF. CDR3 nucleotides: TGTGCCAGCAGTTTAATCGGCCGTAGGGGGCTGGTTGGTACGCAGTATTTT.

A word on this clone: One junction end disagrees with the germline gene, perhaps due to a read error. DNA for the CDR3: TGTGCTAGCAGCTCCGGACTAGCGGGAGTGGGCGTTCCCGGGGAGCTGTTTTTT. Translation gives CASSSGLAGVGVPGELFF. This chain joins TRBV7-7 and TRBJ2-2; 13 positions match TRBD2. Germline V gene data show CDR1 as SSHAT and CDR2 as FNYEAQ (reference sequence). This CDR3 comprises 18 residues.

CDR3 in DNA: TGCGCCAGCAGCCACCTTAGCGGGAGGGCCAATGAGCAGTTCTTC. Translating gives CASSHLSGRANEQFF. The genes are TRBV4-3 and TRBJ2-1; 11 bases align to TRBD2. Looked up from germline, CDR1 is LGHNA and CDR2 is YSLEER. V lost 3 bases, J lost 6 bases, and 4 bases stayed unmatched. The CDR3 contains 15 residues.

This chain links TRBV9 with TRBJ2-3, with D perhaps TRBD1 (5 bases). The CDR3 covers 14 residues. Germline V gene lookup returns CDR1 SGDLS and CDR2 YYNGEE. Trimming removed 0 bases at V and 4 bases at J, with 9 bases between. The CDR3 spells CASSVGLGADTQYF. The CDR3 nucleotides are TGTGCCAGCAGCGTAGGGCTAGGGGCAGATACGCAGTATTTT.

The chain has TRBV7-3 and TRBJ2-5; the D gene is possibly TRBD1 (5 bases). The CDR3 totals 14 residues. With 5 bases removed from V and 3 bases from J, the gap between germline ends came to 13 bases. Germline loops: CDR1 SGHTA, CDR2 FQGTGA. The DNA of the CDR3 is TGTGCCAGCAGCCTTACAGGAGTTAAAGAGACCCAGTACTTC. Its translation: CASSLTGVKETQYF.

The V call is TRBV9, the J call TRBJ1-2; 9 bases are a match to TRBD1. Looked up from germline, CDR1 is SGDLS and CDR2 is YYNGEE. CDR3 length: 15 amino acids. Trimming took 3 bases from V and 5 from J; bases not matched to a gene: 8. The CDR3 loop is CASSAWTGEGYGYTF. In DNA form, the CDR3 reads TGTGCCAGCAGCGCCTGGACAGGGGAAGGATATGGCTACACCTTC.

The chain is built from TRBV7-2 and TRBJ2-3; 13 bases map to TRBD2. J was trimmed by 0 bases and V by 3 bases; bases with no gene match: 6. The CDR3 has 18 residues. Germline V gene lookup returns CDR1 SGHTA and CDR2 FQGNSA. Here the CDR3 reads CASSFPGLAGTSTDTQYF. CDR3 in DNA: TGTGCCAGCAGCTTCCCGGGACTAGCGGGGACTAGCACAGATACGCAGTATTTT. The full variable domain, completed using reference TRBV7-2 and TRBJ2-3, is GAGVSQSPSNKVTEKGKDVELRCDPISGHTALYWYRQSLGQGLEFLIYFQGNSAPDKSGLPSDRFSAERTGGSVSTLTIQRTQQEDSAVYLCASSFPGLAGTSTDTQYFGPGTRLTVL.